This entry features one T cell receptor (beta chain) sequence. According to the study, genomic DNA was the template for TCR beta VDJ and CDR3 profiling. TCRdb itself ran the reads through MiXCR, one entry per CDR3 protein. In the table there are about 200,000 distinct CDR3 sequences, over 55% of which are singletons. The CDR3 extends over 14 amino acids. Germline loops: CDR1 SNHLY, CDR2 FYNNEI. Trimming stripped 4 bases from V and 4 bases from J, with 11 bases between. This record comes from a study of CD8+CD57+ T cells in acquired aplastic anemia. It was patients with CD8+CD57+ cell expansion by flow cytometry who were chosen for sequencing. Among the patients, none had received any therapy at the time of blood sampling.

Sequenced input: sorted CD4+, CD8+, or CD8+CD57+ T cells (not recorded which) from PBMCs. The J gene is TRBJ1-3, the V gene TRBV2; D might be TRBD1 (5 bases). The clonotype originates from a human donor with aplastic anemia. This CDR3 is CASSAGTGGNTIYF. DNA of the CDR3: TGTGCCAGCAGTGCGGGGACTGGGGGAAACACCATATATTTT.